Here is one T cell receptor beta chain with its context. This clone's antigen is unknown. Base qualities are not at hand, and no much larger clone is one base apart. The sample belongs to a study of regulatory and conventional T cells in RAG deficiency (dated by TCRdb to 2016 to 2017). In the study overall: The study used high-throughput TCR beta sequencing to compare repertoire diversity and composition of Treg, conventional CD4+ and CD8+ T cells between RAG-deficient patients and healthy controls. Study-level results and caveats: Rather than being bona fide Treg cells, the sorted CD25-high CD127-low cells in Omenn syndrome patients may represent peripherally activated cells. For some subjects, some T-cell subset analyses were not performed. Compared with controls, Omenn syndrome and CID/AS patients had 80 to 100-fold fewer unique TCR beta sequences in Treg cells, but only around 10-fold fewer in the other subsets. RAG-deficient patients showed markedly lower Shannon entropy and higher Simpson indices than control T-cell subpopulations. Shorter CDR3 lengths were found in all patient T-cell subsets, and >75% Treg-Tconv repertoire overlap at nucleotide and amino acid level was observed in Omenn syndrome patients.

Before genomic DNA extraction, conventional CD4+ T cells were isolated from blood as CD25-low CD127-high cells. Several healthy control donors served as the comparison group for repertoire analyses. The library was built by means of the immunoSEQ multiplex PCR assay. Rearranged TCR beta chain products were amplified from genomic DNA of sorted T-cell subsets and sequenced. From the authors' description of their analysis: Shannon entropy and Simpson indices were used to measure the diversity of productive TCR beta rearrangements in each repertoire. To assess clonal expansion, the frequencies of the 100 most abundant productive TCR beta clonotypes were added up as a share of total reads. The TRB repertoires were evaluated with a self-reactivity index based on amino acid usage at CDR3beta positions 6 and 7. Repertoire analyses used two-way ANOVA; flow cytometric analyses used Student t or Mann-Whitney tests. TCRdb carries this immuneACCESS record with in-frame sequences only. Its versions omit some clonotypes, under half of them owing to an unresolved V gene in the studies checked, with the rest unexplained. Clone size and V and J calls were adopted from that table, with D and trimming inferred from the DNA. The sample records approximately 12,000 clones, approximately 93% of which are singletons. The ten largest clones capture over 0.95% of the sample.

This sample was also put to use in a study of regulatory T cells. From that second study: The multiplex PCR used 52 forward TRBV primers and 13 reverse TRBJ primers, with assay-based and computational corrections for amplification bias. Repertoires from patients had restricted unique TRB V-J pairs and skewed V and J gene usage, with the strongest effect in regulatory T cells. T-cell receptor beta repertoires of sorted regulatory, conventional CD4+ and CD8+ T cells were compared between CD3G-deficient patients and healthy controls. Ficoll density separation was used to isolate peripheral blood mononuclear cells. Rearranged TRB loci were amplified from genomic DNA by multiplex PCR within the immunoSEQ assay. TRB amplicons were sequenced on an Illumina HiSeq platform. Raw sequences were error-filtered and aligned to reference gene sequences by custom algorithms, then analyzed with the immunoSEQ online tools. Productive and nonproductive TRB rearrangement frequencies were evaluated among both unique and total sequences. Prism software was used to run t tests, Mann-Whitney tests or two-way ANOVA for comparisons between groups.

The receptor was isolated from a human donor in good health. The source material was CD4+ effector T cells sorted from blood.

The DNA is TGTGCCAGCAGCGTGCTTCAGACAGGGCCGTTTCAGTTCTTC. Translated, this is CASSVLQTGPFQFF. The V and J genes are TRBV9 and TRBJ2-1; the junction holds 7 bases that match TRBD1. The CDR3 numbers 14 residues from cysteine through phenylalanine. Solely the CDR3 DNA is kept, with 42 bases framed from the first base. As encoded in the germline V gene, CDR1 is SGDLS while CDR2 is YYNGEE. V has 2 bases trimmed and J has 13 bases trimmed; junction bases matching no gene number 12.